This T cell receptor (beta chain) comes out of a study of OX40 agonist ivuxolimab in advanced cancers. Overall study context: Cohort: more than 75% men, mean age around 55, aged roughly 23 to 79. Previous treatment with anti-PD-1, anti-PD-L1 or anti-CTLA-4 therapy was allowed; 40% had received some.

Using immunoSEQ multiplex PCR, the repertoire was profiled, and TCRdb retains in-frame clones only, with some absent. This table holds around 6,700 clones, about four fifths found once. The CDR3 is 16 residues long. The germline gives CDR1 MNHNY, CDR2 SVGAGI (reference sequence). V lost 0 bases and J 0 bases, leaving 10 bases between the germline ends. Sequencing was performed on CD4+ or CD8+ T cells sorted from blood, taken in a trial of the OX40 agonist ivuxolimab. The chain links TRBV6-6 to TRBJ2-3; D remains unclear. The TCR was taken from an adult with an advanced solid tumor such as melanoma, head and neck, liver or kidney cancer. CDR3 DNA: TGTGCCAGCAGTTACTCGAGAGTTGGGAGCACAGATACGCAGTATTTT. Its translation is CASSYSRVGSTDTQYF.